This TCR beta chain was found in a study of T cell changes during pregnancy in multiple sclerosis. Trimming took off 2 bases at V and 4 bases at J, with 14 bases between the two ends. This CDR3 is built from 15 residues. The germline V gene has CDR1 MNHEY and CDR2 SMNVEV (reference sequence). Method: immunoSEQ multiplex PCR; TCRdb's copy keeps in-frame clones and lacks some. The repertoire holds approximately 54,000 clones, with approximately 92% as singletons. The clonotype comes from a female donor in good health, enrolled as a control in a pregnancy study. The V call is TRBV27, the J call TRBJ1-1; no firm D call. The sequenced sample was peripheral blood, obtained after pregnancy. The CDR3 loop reads CASSLTPRETTEAFF. The CDR3 DNA reads as TGTGCCAGCAGTTTAACCCCCCGGGAGACCACTGAAGCTTTCTTT.